The 31 T cell receptor beta chains presented below share a single source sample, sequenced in a study of early T cells in non-severe SARS-CoV-2 infection. TCRdb re-called the 5' RACE reads through MiXCR, storing one row per CDR3 protein. Here the sample spans fewer than 95,000 distinct CDR3 sequences, around 17% being singletons. This material consisted of whole blood, taken at baseline. Every receptor here comes from an adult who was a healthcare worker with PCR-confirmed SARS-CoV-2 infection or an uninfected control (not recorded which).

The sample holds a few counts of this clonotype. The chain has TRBV5-6 and TRBJ2-7; TRBD1 agrees at 10 bases. This CDR3 contains 15 residues. Germline CDR1 SGHDT, CDR2 YYEEEE. With 0 bases clipped from V and 1 base from J, the junction kept 1 base outside the gene matches. The CDR3 loop reads CASSLGDRGSYEQYF. The CDR3 region has the DNA TGTGCCAGCAGCTTGGGGGACAGGGGTTCCTACGAGCAGTACTTC. The whole variable domain, filled in from reference TRBV5-6 and TRBJ2-7, reads DAGVTQSPTHLIKTRGQQVTLRCSPKSGHDTVSWYQQALGQGPQFIFQYYEEEERQRGNFPDRFSGHQFPNYSSELNVNALLLGDSALYLCASSLGDRGSYEQYFGPGTRLTVT.

This clonotype was found many times. The chain carries TRBV20-1 and TRBJ2-1; D gene ambiguous. Germline CDR1 and CDR2: DFQATT and SNEGSKA (reference sequence). The CDR3 is 13 amino acids. V lost 5 bases, J lost 9 bases, and 17 bases lay in between. CDR3 nucleotide sequence: TGCAGTGCTTGCCGTCCAGCGACGCCTGAGCAGTTCTTC. Translated: CSACRPATPEQFF.

This clonotype appeared a few times. A read error may produce the germline difference seen at one junction end. This chain links TRBV7-8 with TRBJ1-6; D remains ambiguous. Germline lookup yields CDR1 SGHVS and CDR2 FQNEAQ. The CDR3 runs 14 residues. This CDR3 is CASSLASSASPLHF. The CDR3 nucleotides are TGTGCCAGCAGCTTAGCGTCGTCAGCTTCACCCCTCCATTTT. The full variable domain, in which reference TRBV7-8 and TRBJ1-6 provide the parts outside the CDR3, is GAGVSQSPRYKVAKRGQDVALRCDPISGHVSLFWYQQALGQGPEFLTYFQNEAQLDKSGLPSDRFFAERPEGSVSTLKIQRTQQEDSAVYLCASSLASSASPLHFGNGTRLTVT.

The chain recombines TRBV20-1 with TRBJ2-3, with D unresolved. Trimming shortened V by 6 bases and J by 2 bases, and 15 bases separated the two germline ends. The CDR3 sequence is 14 residues long. Germline V lookup: CDR1 DFQATT, CDR2 SNEGSKA (reference sequence). The CDR3 here is CSARRGSSTDTQYF. CDR3 sequence (DNA): TGCAGTGCCCGTCGTGGCAGCTCCACAGATACGCAGTATTTT.

For this clonotype: This may arise from a read error, as a much more abundant clone is one base away. This is likely a read error, given that the CDR3 carries no conserved phenylalanine or tryptophan at its end. The chain combines TRBV28 with TRBJ2-3; D not resolved. This CDR3 comprises 16 residues. Trimming pared 5 bases from V and 1 base from J, leaving 16 bases between. CDR1 is MDHEN, CDR2 SYDVKM, per germline. CDR3 protein: CASSTELWRGTDTQYS. The CDR3 coding sequence is TGTGCCAGCAGTACCGAACTATGGCGAGGCACAGATACGCAGTATTCT.

This clonotype was seen a single time. For the CDR3, the DNA is TGTGCCACCAGCAGAGATTGGGAGGGGACAGTCTCCTACGAGCAGTACTTC. It specifies CATSRDWEGTVSYEQYF. The chain recombines TRBV15 with TRBJ2-7; D is tentatively TRBD1 or TRBD2 (7 bases each). V lost 0 bases, J lost 0 bases, and 15 bases lay in between. CDR1 and CDR2 (germline): LNHNV, YYDKDF (reference sequence). There are 17 residues in the CDR3.

The chain links TRBV13 to TRBJ2-2; 7 positions match TRBD2. The CDR3 length is 15 residues. Germline V lookup: CDR1 PRHDT, CDR2 FYEKMQ (reference sequence). V lost 3 bases and J lost 3; bases outside the gene matches: 4. The CDR3 spells CASSFMREYTGELFF. CDR3 bases: TGTGCCAGCAGCTTTATGCGGGAGTACACCGGGGAGCTGTTTTTT.

The chain uses TRBV3-1 and TRBJ2-3; D not certain. The germline V gene has CDR1 LGHDT and CDR2 YNNKEL (reference sequence). Trimming left V 4 bases short and J 4 bases short, with 18 bases between. The CDR3 is 16 amino acids. The CDR3 reads CASSLGPSVLADTQYF. CDR3 DNA sequence: TGTGCCAGCAGCCTAGGACCCTCCGTATTAGCAGATACGCAGTATTTT.

This clonotype was seen a handful of times. The chain is built from TRBV5-1 and TRBJ2-7; no definite D call. This CDR3 is 13 amino acids long. Trimming took 6 bases from V and 1 from J, leaving 11 bases between them. Germline loops: CDR1 SGHRS, CDR2 YFSETQ. The CDR3 DNA follows: TGCGCCAGCACCCGGACGGGTTCCTACGAGCAGTACTTC. Its protein product is CASTRTGSYEQYF.

This chain links TRBV29-1 with TRBJ2-3; D unclear. The V and J ends lost 8 bases and 0 bases respectively, with 18 bases between them. Germline loops: CDR1 SQVTM, CDR2 ANQGSEA. The CDR3 has 15 amino acids. The CDR3, as DNA: TGCAGCACTTCCTCCCCCGTTACTAGCACAGATACGCAGTATTTT. Residues: CSTSSPVTSTDTQYF.

V is TRBV12-3 or TRBV12-4 and J is TRBJ2-7; the D gene is possibly TRBD1 (6 bases). This CDR3 has 14 amino acids. V gave up 4 bases and J gave up 2 bases, with 12 bases separating them. The CDR3 DNA is TGTGCCAGCAGTTACCCGGACAGCACCTACGAGCAGTACTTC. Translation: CASSYPDSTYEQYF.

This clonotype was detected a few times. The V and J genes are TRBV7-2 and TRBJ2-1; the D call may be TRBD1 or TRBD2 (5 bases each). Trimming removed 4 bases from V and 12 bases from J, with 16 bases in between. The CDR3 loop spans 13 amino acids. In germline, CDR1 is SGHTA, CDR2 FQGNSA. Written as DNA, the CDR3 is TGTGCCAGCAGCTCACGGATGGGGACGTGGCAGTTCTTC. It is translated as CASSSRMGTWQFF.

This clonotype was picked up a small number of times. The chain carries TRBV2 and TRBJ2-5; D is possibly TRBD1 or TRBD2 (5 bases each). CDR1 and CDR2 (germline): SNHLY, FYNNEI. The CDR3 runs 13 residues. V lost 2 bases, J lost 3 bases, and 7 bases lay in between. Here the CDR3 reads CASSELGEETQYF. For the CDR3, the DNA is TGTGCCAGCAGTGAACTGGGGGAAGAGACCCAGTACTTC.

V gene TRBV6-2 or TRBV6-3 combines with J gene TRBJ2-1; no definite D call. The CDR3 loop spans 12 amino acids. Germline CDR1 is MNHEY and CDR2 is SVGEGT. V was cut by 1 base and J by 9 bases, with 7 bases left in between. The CDR3, as DNA: TGTGCCAGCAGTTACTACTTTGGTGAGCAGTTCTTC. This encodes CASSYYFGEQFF.

This clonotype was seen a handful of times. V gene TRBV12-3 or TRBV12-4 combines with J gene TRBJ1-2; D gene uncertain. This CDR3 is 11 amino acids long. The V and J ends lost 5 bases and 13 bases respectively, with 14 bases between them. CDR3 in amino acids: CASSPRATLTF. CDR3 nucleotides: TGTGCCAGCAGTCCCCGGGCGACTCTCACCTTC.

This clonotype has more than one count but fewer than ten. The chain joins TRBV19 to TRBJ1-2, with 7 bases identical to TRBD1. Germline V lookup: CDR1 LNHDA, CDR2 SQIVND (reference sequence). The CDR3 contains 16 residues. V lost 6 bases, J lost 4 bases, and 14 bases stayed unmatched. The CDR3, as DNA: TGTGCCAGTAGCACTCCAGGGGGACAAAGGCCCTATGGCTACACCTTC. Amino acid sequence: CASSTPGGQRPYGYTF.

J is TRBJ2-1 and V is TRBV11-2, with D possibly being TRBD2 (5 bases). The V and J ends lost 4 bases and 9 bases respectively, with 10 bases between them. The length of the CDR3 is 12 residues. CDR1 SGHAT and CDR2 FQNNGV come from the germline V gene. CDR3 protein: CASSSSGSEQFF. The DNA for the CDR3 is TGTGCCAGCAGCTCCTCGGGGAGTGAGCAGTTCTTC. Looking up the rest from reference TRBV11-2 and TRBJ2-1 gives the full variable domain: EAGVAQSPRYKIIEKRQSVAFWCNPISGHATLYWYQQILGQGPKLLIQFQNNGVVDDSQLPKDRFSAERLKGVDSTLKIQPAKLEDSAVYLCASSSSGSEQFFGPGTRLTVL.

This clonotype was detected only a few times. The J gene is TRBJ2-5, the V gene TRBV11-2, with D tentatively TRBD2 (5 bases). The germline gives CDR1 SGHAT, CDR2 FQNNGV. The V gene lost 5 bases and the J gene lost 5 bases, with 21 bases spanning the gap. The CDR3 has 16 amino acids. CDR3 in DNA: TGTGCCAGCAGCCCGAGGGCCGGGCCTTGGCGGGAGACCCAGTACTTC. Amino acid sequence: CASSPRAGPWRETQYF.

CDR3 in amino acids: CASQALVSPDTQYF. CDR3 bases: TGTGCCAGCCAGGCCCTAGTTAGTCCAGATACGCAGTATTTT. This sequence joins TRBV2 and TRBJ2-3; D is unclear. Trimming cost V 8 bases and J 4 bases, with 16 bases left between them. The CDR3 is 14 amino acids. The V gene's germline CDR1 is SNHLY and CDR2 FYNNEI. Full variable domain (remainder filled in from reference TRBV2 and TRBJ2-3): EPEVTQTPSHQVTQMGQEVILRCVPISNHLYFYWYRQILGQKVEFLVSFYNNEISEKSEIFDDQFSVERPDGSNFTLKIRSTKLEDSAMYFCASQALVSPDTQYFGPGTRLTVL.

The chain links TRBV20-1 to TRBJ1-5; 8 positions match TRBD1. Germline CDR1 reads DFQATT; CDR2 reads SNEGSKA (reference sequence). V lost 3 bases to trimming and J lost 7 bases; unmatched junction nucleotides: 2. The CDR3 contains 12 residues. DNA for the CDR3: TGCAGTGCTAGGCAGGGGGCCCAGCCCCAGCATTTT. It translates to CSARQGAQPQHF.

The table lists this clonotype with many counts. The chain is built from TRBV7-9 and TRBJ1-1; maybe TRBD1 (6 bases). The V gene lost 4 bases and the J gene lost 6 bases, with 9 bases spanning the gap. The CDR3 totals 12 residues. In germline, CDR1 is SEHNR, CDR2 FQNEAQ (reference sequence). DNA for the CDR3: TGTGCCAGCAGCTCAGGGGATGCTGAAGCTTTCTTT. Translating gives CASSSGDAEAFF. Complete variable domain (other parts from reference TRBV7-9 and TRBJ1-1): DTGVSQNPRHKITKRGQNVTFRCDPISEHNRLYWYRQTLGQGPEFLTYFQNEAQLEKSRLLSDRFSAERPKGSFSTLEIQRTEQGDSAMYLCASSSGDAEAFFGQGTRLTVV.

This clonotype was seen only a few times. The chain joins TRBV12-3 or TRBV12-4 to TRBJ2-1; tentative D call: TRBD1 (6 bases). The CDR3 contains 15 residues. V dropped 7 bases and J dropped 0 bases, with 13 bases sitting between them. CDR3 protein: CASTLTGSSYNEQFF. The CDR3, as DNA: TGTGCCAGCACCTTGACAGGCAGCTCCTACAATGAGCAGTTCTTC.

The genes are TRBV5-1 and TRBJ2-7, with 10 positions matching TRBD1. Germline V gene sequence: CDR1 SGHRS, CDR2 YFSETQ. V shed 4 bases, J shed 3 bases, and the junction held 10 bases outside the gene matches. This CDR3 comprises 16 residues. CDR3 in DNA: TGCGCCAGCAGCGGGGGGACAGGGGCGCCGGGCTACGAGCAGTACTTC. It codes for CASSGGTGAPGYEQYF.

The chain carries TRBV9 and TRBJ2-5; D perhaps matches TRBD2 (6 bases). Trimming cost V 4 bases and J 7 bases, with 14 bases left between them. The CDR3 extends over 13 amino acids. Per germline, CDR1 SGDLS and CDR2 YYNGEE. CDR3 nucleotides: TGTGCCAGCAGCCCATTTCAGGGAGGGACCCAGTACTTC. It yields the protein CASSPFQGGTQYF.

This clonotype was seen many times. V gene TRBV29-1 combines with J gene TRBJ1-1; 10 bases agree with TRBD1. The germline gives CDR1 SQVTM, CDR2 ANQGSEA. The CDR3 extends over 14 amino acids. V lost 7 bases and J lost 4; bases outside the gene matches: 9. The CDR3 spells CSATTGGLGTEAFF. The CDR3 nucleotides are TGCAGCGCTACGACAGGGGGCCTGGGCACTGAAGCTTTCTTT.

This clonotype was found many times. V usage is TRBV6-4 and J usage is TRBJ2-3; D is perhaps TRBD1 (6 bases). CDR3 length equals 14 residues. The ends were cut back, 2 bases at V and 4 bases at J, with 10 bases in the middle. Germline assignment: CDR1 MRHNA and CDR2 SNTAGT. DNA of the CDR3: TGTGCCAGCAGTGACGCAGGGGAATCAGATACGCAGTATTTT. Protein sequence: CASSDAGESDTQYF.

This clonotype was seen only a few times. The rearrangement joins TRBV11-2 to TRBJ2-7; D could derive from TRBD1 or TRBD2 (6 bases each). Germline CDR1 SGHAT, CDR2 FQNNGV. The CDR3 loop spans 13 amino acids. The V end lost 4 bases, the J end lost 5 bases, and 12 bases lay between the germline ends. CDR3 in amino acids: CASSSGARDEQYF. The CDR3 coding sequence is TGTGCCAGCAGCTCGGGGGCGAGGGACGAGCAGTACTTC.

There are a few counts of this clonotype. The chain is built from TRBV4-1 and TRBJ2-3; D unresolved. V lost 0 bases to trimming and J lost 4 bases, with 5 bases between them. The CDR3 runs to 13 residues. Germline V gives CDR1 MGHRA, CDR2 YSYEKL. Written as DNA, the CDR3 is TGCGCCAGCAGCCAAGAACCTTCAGATACGCAGTATTTT. It is translated as CASSQEPSDTQYF.

The table lists this clonotype with many counts. The CDR3 loop is CAARTSGMDTQYF. For the CDR3, the DNA is TGTGCTGCCCGGACTAGCGGGATGGATACGCAGTATTTT. The chain combines TRBV25-1 with TRBJ2-3, with 12 bases aligning to TRBD2. Germline V lookup: CDR1 MGHDK, CDR2 SYGVNS. The CDR3 loop spans 13 amino acids.

This clonotype was picked up a small number of times. The V gene is TRBV18, the J gene TRBJ2-7; 8 bases fit TRBD1. The CDR3 is 13 amino acids. V lost 6 bases, J lost 2 bases, and 3 bases stayed unmatched. Germline V gene sequence: CDR1 KGHSH, CDR2 LQKENI. In nucleotides, the CDR3 is TGTGCCAGCTCCCAGGACAGGGCCTACGAGCAGTACTTC. It specifies CASSQDRAYEQYF.

This clonotype appeared many times. In nucleotides, the CDR3 is TGTGCCAGCAGCGTGGGCGGACCCGCGAACACCGGGGAGCTGTTTTTT. It yields the protein CASSVGGPANTGELFF. This chain links TRBV9 with TRBJ2-2; the D is unclear. The CDR3 consists of 16 residues. The germline V gene encodes CDR1 SGDLS and CDR2 YYNGEE. Trimming stripped 2 bases from V and 0 bases from J, with 11 bases between. Combining the CDR3 with reference TRBV9 and TRBJ2-2 gives the whole variable domain DSGVTQTPKHLITATGQRVTLRCSPRSGDLSVYWYQQSLDQGLQFLIQYYNGEERAKGNILERFSAQQFPDLHSELNLSSLELGDSALYFCASSVGGPANTGELFFGEGSRLTVL.